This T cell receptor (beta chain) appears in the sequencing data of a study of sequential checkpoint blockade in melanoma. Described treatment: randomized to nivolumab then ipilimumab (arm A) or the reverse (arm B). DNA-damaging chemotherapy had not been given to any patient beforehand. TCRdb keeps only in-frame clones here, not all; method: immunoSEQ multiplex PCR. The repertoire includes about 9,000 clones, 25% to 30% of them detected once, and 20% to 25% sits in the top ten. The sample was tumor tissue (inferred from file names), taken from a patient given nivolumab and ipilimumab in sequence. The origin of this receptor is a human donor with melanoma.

The CDR3 protein is CASNQGLAGRALPDTQYF. DNA for the CDR3: TGTGCCAGTAACCAGGGGCTAGCGGGGAGAGCTCTACCAGATACGCAGTATTTT. The chain employs TRBV19 and TRBJ2-3; 9 nucleotides match TRBD2. The CDR3 contains 18 residues. Germline values: CDR1 LNHDA, CDR2 SQIVND (reference sequence). Germline trimming cut 7 bases from V and 4 bases from J; bases unmatched to any gene: 18.